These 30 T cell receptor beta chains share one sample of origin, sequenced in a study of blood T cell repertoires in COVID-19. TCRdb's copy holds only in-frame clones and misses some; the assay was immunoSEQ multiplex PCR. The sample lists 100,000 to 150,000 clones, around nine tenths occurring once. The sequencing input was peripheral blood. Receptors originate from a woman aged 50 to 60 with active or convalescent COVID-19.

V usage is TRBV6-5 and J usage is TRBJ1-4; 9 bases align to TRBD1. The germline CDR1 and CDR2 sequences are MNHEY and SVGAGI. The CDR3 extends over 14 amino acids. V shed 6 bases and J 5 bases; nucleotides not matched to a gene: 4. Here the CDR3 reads CASSRDRENEKLFF. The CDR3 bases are TGTGCCAGCAGCCGGGACAGGGAGAATGAAAAACTGTTTTTT.

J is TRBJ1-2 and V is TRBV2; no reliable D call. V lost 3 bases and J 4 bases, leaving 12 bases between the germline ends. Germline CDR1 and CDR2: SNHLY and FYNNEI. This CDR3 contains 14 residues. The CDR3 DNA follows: TGTGCCAGCAGTGAGACCACTACAACCTATGGCTACACCTTC. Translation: CASSETTTTYGYTF.

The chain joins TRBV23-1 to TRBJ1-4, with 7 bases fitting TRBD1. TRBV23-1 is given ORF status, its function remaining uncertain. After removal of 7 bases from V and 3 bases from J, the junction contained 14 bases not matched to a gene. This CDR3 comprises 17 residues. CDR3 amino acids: CASKGQTWLGSNEKLFF. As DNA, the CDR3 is TGCGCCAGCAAGGGACAGACCTGGCTAGGGTCTAATGAAAAACTGTTTTTT.

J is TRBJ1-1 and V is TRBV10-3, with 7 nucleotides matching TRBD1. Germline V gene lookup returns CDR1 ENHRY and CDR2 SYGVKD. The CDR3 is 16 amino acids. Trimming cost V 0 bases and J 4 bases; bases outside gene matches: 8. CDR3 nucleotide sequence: TGTGCCATCAGTGAGTCCCCGGGACAGTGGGCCACTGAAGCTTTCTTT. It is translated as CAISESPGQWATEAFF.

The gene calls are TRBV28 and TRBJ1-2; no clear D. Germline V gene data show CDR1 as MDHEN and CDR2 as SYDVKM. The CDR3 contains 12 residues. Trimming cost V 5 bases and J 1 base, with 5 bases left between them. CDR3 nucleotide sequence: TGTGCCAGCAGTCTCAGTAACTATGGCTACACCTTC. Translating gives CASSLSNYGYTF.

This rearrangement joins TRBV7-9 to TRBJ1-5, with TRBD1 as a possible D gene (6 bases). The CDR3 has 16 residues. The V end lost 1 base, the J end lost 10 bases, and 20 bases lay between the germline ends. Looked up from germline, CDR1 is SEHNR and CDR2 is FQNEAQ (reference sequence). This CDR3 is CASSLGIGGNDSPQHF. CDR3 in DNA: TGTGCCAGCAGCTTAGGGATAGGGGGAAACGACTCTCCCCAGCATTTT.

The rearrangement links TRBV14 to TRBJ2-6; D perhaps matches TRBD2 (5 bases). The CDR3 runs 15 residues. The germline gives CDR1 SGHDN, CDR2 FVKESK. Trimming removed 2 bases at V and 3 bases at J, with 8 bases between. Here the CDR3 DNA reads TGTGCCAGCAGCCAATTCGGGATTGGGGCCAACGTCCTGACTTTC. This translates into CASSQFGIGANVLTF.

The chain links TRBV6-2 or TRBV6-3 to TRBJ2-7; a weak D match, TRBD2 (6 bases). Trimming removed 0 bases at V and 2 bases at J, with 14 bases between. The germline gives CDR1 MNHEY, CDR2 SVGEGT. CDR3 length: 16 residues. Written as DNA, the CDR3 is TGTGCCAGCAGTTACTCGGAGGGTGAATCCCCCTACGAGCAGTACTTC. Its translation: CASSYSEGESPYEQYF.

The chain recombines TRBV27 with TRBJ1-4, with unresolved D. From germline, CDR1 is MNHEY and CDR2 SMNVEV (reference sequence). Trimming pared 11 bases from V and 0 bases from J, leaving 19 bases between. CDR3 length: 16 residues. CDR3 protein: CAPKGPGDSTNEKLFF. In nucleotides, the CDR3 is TGTGCCCCTAAGGGCCCCGGGGATTCAACTAATGAAAAACTGTTTTTT.

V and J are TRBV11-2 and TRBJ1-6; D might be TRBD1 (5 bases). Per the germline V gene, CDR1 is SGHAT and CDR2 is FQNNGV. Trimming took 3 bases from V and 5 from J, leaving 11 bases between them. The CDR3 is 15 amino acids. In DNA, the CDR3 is TGTGCCAGCAGCTTCTCCACAGGCAATAATTCACCCCTCCACTTT. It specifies CASSFSTGNNSPLHF.

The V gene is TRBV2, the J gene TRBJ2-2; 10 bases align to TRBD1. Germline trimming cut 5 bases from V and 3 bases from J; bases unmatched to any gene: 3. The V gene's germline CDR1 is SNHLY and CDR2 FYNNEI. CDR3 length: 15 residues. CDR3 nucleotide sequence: TGTGCCAGCAGTCCAGGACAGGGGGACACCGGGGAGCTGTTTTTT. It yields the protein CASSPGQGDTGELFF.

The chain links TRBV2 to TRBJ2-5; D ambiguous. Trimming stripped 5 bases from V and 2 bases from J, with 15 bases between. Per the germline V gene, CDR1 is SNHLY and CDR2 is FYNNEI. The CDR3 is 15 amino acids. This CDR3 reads CASSTLRSFQETQYF. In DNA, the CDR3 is TGTGCCAGCAGTACACTTCGGAGTTTTCAAGAGACCCAGTACTTC.

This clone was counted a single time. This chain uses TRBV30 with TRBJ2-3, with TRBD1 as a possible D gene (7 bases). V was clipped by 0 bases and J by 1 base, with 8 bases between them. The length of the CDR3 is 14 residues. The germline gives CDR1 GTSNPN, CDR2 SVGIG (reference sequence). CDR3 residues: CAWSVRGGTDTQYF. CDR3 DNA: TGTGCCTGGAGTGTCAGGGGGGGCACAGATACGCAGTATTTT.

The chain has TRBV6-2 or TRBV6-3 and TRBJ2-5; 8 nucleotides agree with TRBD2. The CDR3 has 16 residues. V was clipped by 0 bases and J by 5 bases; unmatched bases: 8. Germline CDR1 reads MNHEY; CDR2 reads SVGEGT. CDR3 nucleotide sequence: TGTGCCAGCAGTTACTCTGGAGCGGGAGTTTTTGAGACCCAGTACTTC. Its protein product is CASSYSGAGVFETQYF.

CDR3 sequence reads: CASTRIEVSTEAFF. For the CDR3, the DNA is TGTGCCAGTACACGGATCGAGGTGTCCACTGAAGCTTTCTTT. The genes are TRBV4-2 and TRBJ1-1; D call uncertain. Per germline, CDR1 LGHNA and CDR2 YNFKEQ. V was clipped by 9 bases and J by 4 bases, with 18 bases between them. This CDR3 region has 14 residues.

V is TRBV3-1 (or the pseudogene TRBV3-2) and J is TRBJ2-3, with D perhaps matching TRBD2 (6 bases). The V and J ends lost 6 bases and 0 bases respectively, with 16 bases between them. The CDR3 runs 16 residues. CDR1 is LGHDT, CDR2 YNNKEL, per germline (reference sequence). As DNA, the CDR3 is TGTGCCAGCAGGCGAACCGGGACTCCAAGCACAGATACGCAGTATTTT. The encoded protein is CASRRTGTPSTDTQYF.

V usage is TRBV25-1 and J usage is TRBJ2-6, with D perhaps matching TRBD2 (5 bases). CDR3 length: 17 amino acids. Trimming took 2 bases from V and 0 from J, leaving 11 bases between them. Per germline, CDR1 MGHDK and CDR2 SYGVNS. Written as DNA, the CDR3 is TGTGCCAGCAGTGAACCGGGGTTTGTCTCTGGGGCCAACGTCCTGACTTTC. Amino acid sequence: CASSEPGFVSGANVLTF.

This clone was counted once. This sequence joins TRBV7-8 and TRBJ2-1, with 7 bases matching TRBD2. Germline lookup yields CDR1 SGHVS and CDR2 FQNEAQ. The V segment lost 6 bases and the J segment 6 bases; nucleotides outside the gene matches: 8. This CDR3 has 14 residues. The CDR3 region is CASRFGGSANEQFF. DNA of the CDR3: TGTGCCAGCAGGTTCGGGGGGAGTGCCAATGAGCAGTTCTTC.

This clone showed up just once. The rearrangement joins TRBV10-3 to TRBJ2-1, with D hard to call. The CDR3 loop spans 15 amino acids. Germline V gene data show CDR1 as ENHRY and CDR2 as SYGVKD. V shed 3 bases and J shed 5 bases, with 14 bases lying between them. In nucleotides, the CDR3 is TGTGCCATCAGTGATAAGCGAACGACCGACAATGAGCAGTTCTTC. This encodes CAISDKRTTDNEQFF.

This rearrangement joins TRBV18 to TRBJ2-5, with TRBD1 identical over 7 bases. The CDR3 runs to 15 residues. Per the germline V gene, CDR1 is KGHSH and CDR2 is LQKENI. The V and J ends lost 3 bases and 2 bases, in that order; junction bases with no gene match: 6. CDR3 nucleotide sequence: TGTGCCAGCTCACCTAACGGGGACAGACAAGAGACCCAGTACTTC. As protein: CASSPNGDRQETQYF.

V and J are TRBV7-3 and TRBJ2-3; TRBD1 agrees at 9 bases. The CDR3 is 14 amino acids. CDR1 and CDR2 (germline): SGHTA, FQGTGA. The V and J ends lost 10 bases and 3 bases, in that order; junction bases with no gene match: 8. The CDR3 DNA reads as TGTGCCACCGCTCCGGGACAGGGAACAGATACGCAGTATTTT. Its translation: CATAPGQGTDTQYF. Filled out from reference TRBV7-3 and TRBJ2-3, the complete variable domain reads GAGVSQTPSNKVTEKGKYVELRCDPISGHTALYWYRQSLGQGPEFLIYFQGTGAADDSGLPNDRFFAVRPEGSVSTLKIQRTERGDSAVYLCATAPGQGTDTQYFGPGTRLTVL.

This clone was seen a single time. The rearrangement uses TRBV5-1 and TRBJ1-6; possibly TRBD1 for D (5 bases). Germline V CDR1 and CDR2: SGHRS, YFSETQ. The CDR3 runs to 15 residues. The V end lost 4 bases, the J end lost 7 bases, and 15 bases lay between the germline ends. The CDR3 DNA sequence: TGCGCCAGCAGCCTAACAGGTTTTGAAAATTCACCCCTCCACTTT. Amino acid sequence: CASSLTGFENSPLHF.

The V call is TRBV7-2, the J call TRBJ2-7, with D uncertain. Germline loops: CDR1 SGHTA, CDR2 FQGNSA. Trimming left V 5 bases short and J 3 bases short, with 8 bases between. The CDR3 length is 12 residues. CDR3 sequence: CASSLDHYEQYF. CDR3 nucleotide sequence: TGTGCCAGCAGCCTAGATCACTACGAGCAGTACTTC.

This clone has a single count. The CDR3 nucleotides are TGCGCCAGCAGCCAAAGACAGGGGTTTAATGAAAAACTGTTTTTT. As protein: CASSQRQGFNEKLFF. The V gene is TRBV4-1, the J gene TRBJ1-4; 8 bases fit TRBD1. The CDR3 is 15 amino acids. V trimming: 2 bases; J trimming: 4 bases; junction bases outside the gene matches: 3. Germline loops: CDR1 MGHRA, CDR2 YSYEKL.

CDR3 in DNA: TGTGCCAGCAGTTTGCGGGAACCCGGGCAGCCCCAGCATTTT. Translating gives CASSLREPGQPQHF. This sequence joins TRBV28 and TRBJ1-5; D unclear. The V end lost 3 bases, the J end lost 7 bases, and 13 bases lay between the germline ends. Germline V lookup: CDR1 MDHEN, CDR2 SYDVKM. The CDR3 has 14 residues.

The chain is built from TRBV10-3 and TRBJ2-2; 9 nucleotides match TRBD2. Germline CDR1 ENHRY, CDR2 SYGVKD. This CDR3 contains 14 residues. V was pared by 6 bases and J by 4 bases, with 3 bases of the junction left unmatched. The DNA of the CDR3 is TGTGCCATCAGGACTAGCGGCTCCACCGGGGAGCTGTTTTTT. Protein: CAIRTSGSTGELFF.

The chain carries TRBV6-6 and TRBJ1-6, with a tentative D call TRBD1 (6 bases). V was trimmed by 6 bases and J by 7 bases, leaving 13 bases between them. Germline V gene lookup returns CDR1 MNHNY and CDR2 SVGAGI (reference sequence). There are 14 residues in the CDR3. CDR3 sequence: CASSLGTPNSPLHF. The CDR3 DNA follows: TGTGCCAGCAGCCTCGGGACACCGAATTCACCCCTCCACTTT.

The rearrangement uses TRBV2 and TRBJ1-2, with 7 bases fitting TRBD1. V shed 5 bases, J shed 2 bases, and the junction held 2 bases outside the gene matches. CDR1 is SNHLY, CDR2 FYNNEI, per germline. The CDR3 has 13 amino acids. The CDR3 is CASSRQGNYGYTF. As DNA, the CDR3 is TGTGCCAGCAGTCGACAGGGAAACTATGGCTACACCTTC.

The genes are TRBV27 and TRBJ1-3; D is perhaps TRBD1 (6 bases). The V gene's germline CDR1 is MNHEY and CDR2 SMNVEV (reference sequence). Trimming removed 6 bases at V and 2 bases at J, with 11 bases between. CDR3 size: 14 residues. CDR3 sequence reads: CASSMQGTGNTIYF. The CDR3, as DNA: TGTGCCAGCAGCATGCAGGGGACTGGAAACACCATATATTTT.

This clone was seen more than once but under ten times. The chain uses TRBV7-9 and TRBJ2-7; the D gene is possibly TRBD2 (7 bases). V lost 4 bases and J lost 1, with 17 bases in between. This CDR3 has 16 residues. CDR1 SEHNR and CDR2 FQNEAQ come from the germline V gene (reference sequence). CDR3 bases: TGTGCCAGCAGCTCGATAAGCGGGACACTATCCTACGAGCAGTACTTC. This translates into CASSSISGTLSYEQYF.